These 14 T cell receptor beta chains share one sample of origin, sequenced in a study of OX40 agonist ivuxolimab in advanced cancers. Repertoires were generated with immunoSEQ multiplex PCR, while TCRdb's copy carries only in-frame clones and drops some. The sample has 9,500 to 15,000 clones, approximately 80% seen once. The source was CD4+ or CD8+ T cells sorted from blood, collected in a trial of the OX40 agonist ivuxolimab. The source of these receptors is an adult with an advanced solid tumor such as melanoma, head and neck, liver or kidney cancer.

The CDR3 here is CAISDSTLGETQYF. The CDR3 region has the DNA TGTGCCATCAGTGATTCGACTCTGGGAGAGACCCAGTACTTC. The rearrangement links TRBV10-3 to TRBJ2-5; D not certain. The CDR3 has 14 amino acids. V lost 3 bases to trimming and J lost 4 bases, with 12 bases between them. Germline lookup yields CDR1 ENHRY and CDR2 SYGVKD.

This CDR3 is CASSRDSLLNTEAFF. CDR3 DNA sequence: TGCGCCAGCAGCCGGGACAGTCTATTGAACACTGAAGCTTTCTTT. The rearrangement uses TRBV4-1 and TRBJ1-1; TRBD1 matches 7 bases. The CDR3 runs 15 residues. Unmatched junction bases numbered 5, after V lost 4 bases and J lost 0 bases. Germline V CDR1 and CDR2: MGHRA, YSYEKL.

The V gene is TRBV15, the J gene TRBJ2-3, with a tentative D call TRBD1 (5 bases). This CDR3 is built from 14 residues. Germline V lookup: CDR1 LNHNV, CDR2 YYDKDF (reference sequence). Deletions cut 4 bases from V and 4 bases from J, with 12 bases between. The CDR3: CATSTESRADTQYF. In DNA, the CDR3 is TGTGCCACCAGCACGGAGAGCAGGGCAGATACGCAGTATTTT.

The chain carries TRBV6-6 and TRBJ2-7; tentative D call: TRBD1 (5 bases). Trimming left V 2 bases short and J 4 bases short, with 12 bases between. The germline V gene has CDR1 MNHNY and CDR2 SVGAGI (reference sequence). CDR3 size: 14 residues. The CDR3 protein is CASSYHVRDYEQYF. The DNA of the CDR3 is TGTGCCAGCAGTTACCACGTCAGGGATTACGAGCAGTACTTC.

This chain links TRBV5-1 with TRBJ2-7; 9 positions match TRBD1. J was trimmed by 1 base and V by 3 bases; bases with no gene match: 5. This CDR3 is 15 amino acids long. Germline loops: CDR1 SGHRS, CDR2 YFSETQ. CDR3 nucleotide sequence: TGCGCCAGCAGCTCCTTGGGGACAGGGTCCTACGAGCAGTACTTC. It translates to CASSSLGTGSYEQYF.

The gene calls are TRBV7-2 and TRBJ2-3; D not resolved. From germline, CDR1 is SGHTA and CDR2 FQGNSA. The V gene lost 1 base and the J gene lost 5 bases, with 16 bases spanning the gap. CDR3 length equals 16 residues. The CDR3 protein is CASSLVTGPQRDTQYF. DNA of the CDR3: TGTGCCAGCAGCTTAGTTACCGGGCCTCAAAGAGATACGCAGTATTTT.

In its sample, this clone was seen once. The rearrangement uses TRBV27 and TRBJ2-7, with no clear D. V was shortened by 1 base and J by 6 bases, with 10 bases between the two germline ends. CDR1 is MNHEY, CDR2 SMNVEV, per germline (reference sequence). CDR3 size: 13 residues. This chain's CDR3 is CASSLYQAREQYF. CDR3 sequence (DNA): TGTGCCAGCAGTTTATACCAGGCGCGCGAGCAGTACTTC.

This chain links TRBV19 with TRBJ1-1; D is unresolved. The ends were cut back, 7 bases at V and 0 bases at J, with 12 bases in the middle. Per the germline V gene, CDR1 is LNHDA and CDR2 is SQIVND (reference sequence). CDR3 length equals 14 residues. Here the CDR3 DNA reads TGTGCCAGTATGCGGGATTTCCTGAACACTGAAGCTTTCTTT. Amino acid sequence: CASMRDFLNTEAFF.

The V call is TRBV6-1, the J call TRBJ2-5; no clear D. This CDR3 contains 15 residues. Germline lookup yields CDR1 MNHNS and CDR2 SASEGT. Trimming shortened V by 1 base and J by 4 bases, and 13 bases separated the two germline ends. CDR3 region: CASSEGLILGETQYF. The CDR3 bases are TGTGCCAGCAGTGAAGGGTTGATTTTAGGAGAGACCCAGTACTTC.

The V gene is TRBV11-2, the J gene TRBJ1-2; TRBD1 might be the D (5 bases). Trimming stripped 1 base from V and 2 bases from J, with 8 bases between. Germline lookup yields CDR1 SGHAT and CDR2 FQNNGV. The CDR3 sequence is 14 residues long. CDR3 sequence: CASSLGDRNYGYTF. The CDR3 region has the DNA TGTGCCAGCAGCTTAGGAGACAGAAACTATGGCTACACCTTC.

There are a few counts of this clone. The J gene is TRBJ2-3, the V gene TRBV2; 9 bases line up with TRBD2. CDR3 length: 20 amino acids. V shed 0 bases and J 2 bases; nucleotides not matched to a gene: 15. Germline CDR1 reads SNHLY; CDR2 reads FYNNEI. The DNA for the CDR3 is TGTGCCAGCAGTGAAGCGCAAGGGGTCTGGCGGGAGGGCCCCACAGATACGCAGTATTTT. It encodes CASSEAQGVWREGPTDTQYF.

The chain joins TRBV5-1 to TRBJ1-5; D is ambiguous. The CDR3 length is 15 residues. V shed 0 bases and J shed 1 base, with 8 bases lying between them. Germline-derived CDR1 and CDR2 are SGHRS and YFSETQ. CDR3 coding DNA: TGCGCCAGCAGCTTGGAAGGCAGAAGCAATCAGCCCCAGCATTTT. This encodes CASSLEGRSNQPQHF. The whole variable domain, filled in from reference TRBV5-1 and TRBJ1-5, reads KAGVTQTPRYLIKTRGQQVTLSCSPISGHRSVSWYQQTPGQGLQFLFEYFSETQRNKGNFPGRFSGRQFSNSRSEMNVSTLELGDSALYLCASSLEGRSNQPQHFGDGTRLSIL.

The rearrangement joins TRBV6-1 to TRBJ2-1, with D tentatively TRBD1 or TRBD2 (5 bases each). This CDR3 region has 15 residues. The germline gives CDR1 MNHNS, CDR2 SASEGT. Trimming removed 6 bases at V and 0 bases at J, with 12 bases between. CDR3 residues: CASRWDQSSYNEQFF. The CDR3 nucleotides are TGTGCCAGCAGGTGGGACCAGAGCTCCTACAATGAGCAGTTCTTC.

The gene calls are TRBV6-8 and TRBJ2-7; D remains ambiguous. The CDR3 spans 13 residues. The germline V gene has CDR1 MNHGY and CDR2 SAAAGT. Trimming took off 5 bases at V and 5 bases at J, with 13 bases between the two ends. Here the CDR3 DNA reads TGTGCCAGCAGTCCATCGGGTTTGAACGAGCAGTACTTC. Protein product: CASSPSGLNEQYF.